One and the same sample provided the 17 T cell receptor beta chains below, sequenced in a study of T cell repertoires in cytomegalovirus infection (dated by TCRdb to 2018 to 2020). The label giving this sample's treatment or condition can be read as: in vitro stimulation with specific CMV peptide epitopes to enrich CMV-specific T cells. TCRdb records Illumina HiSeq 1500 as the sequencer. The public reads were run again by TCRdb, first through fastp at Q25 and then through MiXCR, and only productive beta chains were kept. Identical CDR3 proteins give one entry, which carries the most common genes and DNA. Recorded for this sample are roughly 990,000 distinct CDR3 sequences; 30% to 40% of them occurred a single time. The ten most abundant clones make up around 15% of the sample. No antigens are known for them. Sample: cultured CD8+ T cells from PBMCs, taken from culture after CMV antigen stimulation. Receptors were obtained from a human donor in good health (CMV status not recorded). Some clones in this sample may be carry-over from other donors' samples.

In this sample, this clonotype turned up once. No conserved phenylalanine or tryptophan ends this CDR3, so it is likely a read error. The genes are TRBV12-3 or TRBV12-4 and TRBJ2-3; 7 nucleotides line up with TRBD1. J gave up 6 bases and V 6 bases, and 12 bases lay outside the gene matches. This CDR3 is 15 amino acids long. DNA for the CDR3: TGTGCCAGCAGCCTCGACAGGGAAGGAGAGGATACGCAGTATTAT. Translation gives CASSLDREGEDTQYY.

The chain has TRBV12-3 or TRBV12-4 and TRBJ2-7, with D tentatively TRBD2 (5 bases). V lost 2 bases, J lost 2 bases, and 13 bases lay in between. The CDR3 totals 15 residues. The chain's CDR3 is CASSLTEESTYEQYF. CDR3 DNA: TGTGCCAGCAGTTTAACGGAGGAGAGCACCTACGAGCAGTACTTC.

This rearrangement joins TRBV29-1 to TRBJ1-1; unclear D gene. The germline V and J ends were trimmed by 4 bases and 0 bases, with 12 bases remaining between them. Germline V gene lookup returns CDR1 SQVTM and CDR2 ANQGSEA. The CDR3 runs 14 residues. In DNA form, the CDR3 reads TGCAGCGTTGTGGCGGTGAAGGTGAACACTGAAGCTTTCTTT. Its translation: CSVVAVKVNTEAFF.

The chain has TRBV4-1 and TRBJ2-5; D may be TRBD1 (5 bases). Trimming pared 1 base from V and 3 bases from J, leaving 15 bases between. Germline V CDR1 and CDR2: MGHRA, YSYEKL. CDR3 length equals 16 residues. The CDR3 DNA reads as TGCGCCAGCAGCCAAGGGTACGCGACAGAAGAAGAGACCCAGTACTTC. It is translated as CASSQGYATEEETQYF.

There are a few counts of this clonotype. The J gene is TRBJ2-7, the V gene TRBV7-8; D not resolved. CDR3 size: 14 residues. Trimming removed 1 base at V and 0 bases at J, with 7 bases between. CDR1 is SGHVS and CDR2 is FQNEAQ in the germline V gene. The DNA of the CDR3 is TGTGCCAGCAGCTTAGTCGCAGACTCCTACGAGCAGTACGTC. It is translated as CASSLVADSYEQYV.

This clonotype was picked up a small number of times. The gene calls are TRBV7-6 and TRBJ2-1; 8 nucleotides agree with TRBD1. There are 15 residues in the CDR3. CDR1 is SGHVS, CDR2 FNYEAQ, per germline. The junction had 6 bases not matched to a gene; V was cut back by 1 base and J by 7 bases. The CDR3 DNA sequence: TGTGCCAGCAGCTTAGAGGACAGGGTTGTGAATGAGCAGTTCTTC. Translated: CASSLEDRVVNEQFF. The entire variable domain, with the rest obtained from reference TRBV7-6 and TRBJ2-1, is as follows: GAGVSQSPRYKVTKRGQDVALRCDPISGHVSLYWYRQALGQGPEFLTYFNYEAQQDKSGLPNDRFSAERPEGSISTLTIQRTEQRDSAMYRCASSLEDRVVNEQFFGPGTRLTVL.

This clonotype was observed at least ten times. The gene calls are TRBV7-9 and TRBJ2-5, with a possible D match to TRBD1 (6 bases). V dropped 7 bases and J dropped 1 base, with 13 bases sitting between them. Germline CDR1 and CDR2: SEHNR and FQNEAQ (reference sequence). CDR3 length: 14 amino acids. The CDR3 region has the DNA TGTGCCAGCAAACCACAGGGCACCCAAGAGACCCAGTACTTC. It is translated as CASKPQGTQETQYF.

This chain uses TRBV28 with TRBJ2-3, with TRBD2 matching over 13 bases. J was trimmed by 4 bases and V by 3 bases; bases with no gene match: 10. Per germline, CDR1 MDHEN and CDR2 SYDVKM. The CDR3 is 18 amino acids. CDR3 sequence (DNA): TGTGCCAGCAGTTTCCCCGGGACTAGCGGGGTGGGGGCAGATACGCAGTATTTT. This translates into CASSFPGTSGVGADTQYF. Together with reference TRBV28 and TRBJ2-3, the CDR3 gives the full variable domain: DVKVTQSSRYLVKRTGEKVFLECVQDMDHENMFWYRQDPGLGLRLIYFSYDVKMKEKGDIPEGYSVSREKKERFSLILESASTNQTSMYLCASSFPGTSGVGADTQYFGPGTRLTVL.

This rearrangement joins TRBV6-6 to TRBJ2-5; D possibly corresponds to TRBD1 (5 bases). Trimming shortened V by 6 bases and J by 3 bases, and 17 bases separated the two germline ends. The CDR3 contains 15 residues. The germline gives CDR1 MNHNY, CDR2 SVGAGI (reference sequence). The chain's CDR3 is CASSFGAYSKETQYF. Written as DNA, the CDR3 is TGTGCCAGCAGCTTTGGGGCGTACTCAAAAGAGACCCAGTACTTC.

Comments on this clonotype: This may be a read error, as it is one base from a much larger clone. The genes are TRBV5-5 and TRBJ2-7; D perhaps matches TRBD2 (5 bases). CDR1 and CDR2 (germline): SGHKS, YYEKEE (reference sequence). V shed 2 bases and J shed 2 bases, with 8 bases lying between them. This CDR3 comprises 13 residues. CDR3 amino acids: CASSLAVPYEQYF. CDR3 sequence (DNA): TGTGCCAGCAGCTTAGCGGTTCCCTACGAGCAGTACTTC.

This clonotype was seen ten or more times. The CDR3 loop is CASSPDPQGEYF. The CDR3 region has the DNA TGTGCCAGCAGCCCGGACCCTCAGGGGGAGTATTTT. J is TRBJ2-3 and V is TRBV12-3 or TRBV12-4, with 7 bases that match TRBD1. The junction had 10 bases not matched to a gene; V was cut back by 6 bases and J by 13 bases. There are 12 residues in the CDR3.

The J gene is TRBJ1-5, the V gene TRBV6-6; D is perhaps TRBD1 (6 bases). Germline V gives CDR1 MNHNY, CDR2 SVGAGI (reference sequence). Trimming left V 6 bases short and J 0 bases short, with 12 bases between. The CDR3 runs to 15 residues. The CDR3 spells CASSSQGDSNQPQHF. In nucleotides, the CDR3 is TGTGCCAGCAGCTCACAGGGAGATAGCAATCAGCCCCAGCATTTT.

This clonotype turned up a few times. The CDR3 bases are TGCGCCAGCAGCCAAGGTTCACTAGCGGGGAGCTCCTACAATGAGCAGTTCTTC. Residues: CASSQGSLAGSSYNEQFF. V is TRBV4-1 and J is TRBJ2-1; 10 bases are shared with TRBD2. Trimming cost V 1 base and J 0 bases; bases outside gene matches: 6. CDR1 is MGHRA, CDR2 YSYEKL, per germline. The CDR3 sequence is 18 residues long.

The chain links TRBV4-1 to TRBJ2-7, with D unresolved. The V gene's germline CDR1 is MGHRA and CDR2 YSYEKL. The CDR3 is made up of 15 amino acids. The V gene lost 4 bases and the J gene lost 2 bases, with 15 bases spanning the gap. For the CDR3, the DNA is TGCGCCAGCAGCCTCGCCATCCCCACAACCTACGAGCAGTACTTC. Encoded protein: CASSLAIPTTYEQYF.

The CDR3 is CAISSDRVGPDQPQHF. The CDR3 DNA reads as TGTGCCATCAGCTCGGACAGGGTCGGCCCCGATCAGCCCCAGCATTTT. The rearrangement uses TRBV10-3 and TRBJ1-5, with TRBD1 identical over 8 bases. CDR3 length: 16 amino acids. Trimming took 6 bases from V and 5 from J; bases not matched to a gene: 12. Per the germline V gene, CDR1 is ENHRY and CDR2 is SYGVKD.

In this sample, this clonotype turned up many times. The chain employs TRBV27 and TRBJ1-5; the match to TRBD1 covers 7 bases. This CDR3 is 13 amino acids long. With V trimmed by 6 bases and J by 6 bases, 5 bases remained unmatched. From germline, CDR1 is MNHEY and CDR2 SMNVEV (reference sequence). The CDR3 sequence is CASSLDRAQPQHF. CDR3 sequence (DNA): TGTGCCAGCAGCCTCGACAGGGCTCAGCCCCAGCATTTT.

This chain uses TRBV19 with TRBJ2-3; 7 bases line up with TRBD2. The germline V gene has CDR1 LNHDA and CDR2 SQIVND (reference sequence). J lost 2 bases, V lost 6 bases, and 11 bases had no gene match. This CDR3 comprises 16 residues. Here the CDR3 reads CASRWGGTRDTDTQYF. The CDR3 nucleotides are TGTGCCAGTAGGTGGGGGGGAACTCGGGACACAGATACGCAGTATTTT.